This T cell receptor (beta chain) came from a study of blood T cell repertoires in COVID-19. Overall study: PBMCs, B-cell-depleted T cells, or T cells were the source of the cDNA or gDNA that made up the material.

V was cut by 3 bases and J by 6 bases, with 14 bases left in between. Germline loops: CDR1 LNHDA, CDR2 SQIVND (reference sequence). The CDR3 spans 15 residues. This clone was seen only once. Per the authors' pipeline: Estimated nucleated cell counts came from reference gene primer amplification. Repertoires were generated with immunoSEQ multiplex PCR, while TCRdb's copy carries only in-frame clones and drops some. V and J calls and clone size are copied from that table; D and trimming were computed from the DNA. The top ten hold around 5.3% of the sample, which has some 72,000 clones, 86% seen once. The chain carries TRBV19 and TRBJ1-4, with D uncertain. This clonotype was sampled from a middle-aged man with active or convalescent COVID-19. The source material was peripheral blood. Here the CDR3 DNA reads TGTGCCAGTAGTATCTCGACACAATTCGATGAAAAACTGTTTTTT. Amino acids: CASSISTQFDEKLFF.